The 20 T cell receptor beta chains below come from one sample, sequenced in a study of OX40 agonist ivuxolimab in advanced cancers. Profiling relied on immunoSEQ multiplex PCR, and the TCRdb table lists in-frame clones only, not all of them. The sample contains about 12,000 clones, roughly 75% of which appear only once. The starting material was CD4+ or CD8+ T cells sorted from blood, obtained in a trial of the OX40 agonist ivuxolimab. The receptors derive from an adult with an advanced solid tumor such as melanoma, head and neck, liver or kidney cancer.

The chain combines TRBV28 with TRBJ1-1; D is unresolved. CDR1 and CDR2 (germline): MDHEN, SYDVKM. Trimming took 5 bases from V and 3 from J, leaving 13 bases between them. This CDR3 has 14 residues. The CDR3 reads CASSPPWSDTEAFF. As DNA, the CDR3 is TGTGCCAGCAGTCCCCCATGGTCAGACACTGAAGCTTTCTTT.

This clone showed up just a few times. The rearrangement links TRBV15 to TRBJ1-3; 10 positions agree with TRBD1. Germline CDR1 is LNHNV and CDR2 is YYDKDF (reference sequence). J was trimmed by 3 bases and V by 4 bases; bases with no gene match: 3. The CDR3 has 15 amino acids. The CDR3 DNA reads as TGTGCCACCAGCATAGACAGGGGGCTTGGAAACACCATATATTTT. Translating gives CATSIDRGLGNTIYF.

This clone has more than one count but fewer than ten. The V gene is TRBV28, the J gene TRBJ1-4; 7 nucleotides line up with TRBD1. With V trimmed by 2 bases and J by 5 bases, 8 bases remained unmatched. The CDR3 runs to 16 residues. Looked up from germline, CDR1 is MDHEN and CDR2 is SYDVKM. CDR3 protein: CASSLGPGQRNEKLFF. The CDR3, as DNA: TGTGCCAGCAGTTTAGGACCGGGACAGAGAAATGAAAAACTGTTTTTT.

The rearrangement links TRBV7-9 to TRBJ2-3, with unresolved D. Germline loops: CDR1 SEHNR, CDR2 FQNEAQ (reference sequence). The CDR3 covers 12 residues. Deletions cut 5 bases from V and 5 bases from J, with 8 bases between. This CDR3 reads CASSRSGDTQYF. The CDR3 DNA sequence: TGTGCCAGCAGCCGGTCGGGAGATACGCAGTATTTT.

The CDR3 nucleotides are TGTGCCAGCAGTTCCCTCAACACCTTCTATGGCTACACCTTC. Translation gives CASSSLNTFYGYTF. The chain employs TRBV28 and TRBJ1-2; the D is unclear. The CDR3 is 14 residues long. Germline V gene lookup returns CDR1 MDHEN and CDR2 SYDVKM. Trimming took 4 bases from V and 4 from J, leaving 13 bases between them.

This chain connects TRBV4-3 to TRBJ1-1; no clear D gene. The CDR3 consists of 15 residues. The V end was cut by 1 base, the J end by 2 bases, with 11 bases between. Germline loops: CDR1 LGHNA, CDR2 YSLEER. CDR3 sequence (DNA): TGCGCCAGCAGCCAAGTGTCCGGGTTTAACACTGAAGCTTTCTTT. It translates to CASSQVSGFNTEAFF.

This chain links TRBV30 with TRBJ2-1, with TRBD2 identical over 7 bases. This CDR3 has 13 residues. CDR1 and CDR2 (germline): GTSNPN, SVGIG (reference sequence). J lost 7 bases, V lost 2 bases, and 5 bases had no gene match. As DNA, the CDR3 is TGTGCCTGGAGTTTTGGGCGGGGGAATGAGCAGTTCTTC. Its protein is CAWSFGRGNEQFF.

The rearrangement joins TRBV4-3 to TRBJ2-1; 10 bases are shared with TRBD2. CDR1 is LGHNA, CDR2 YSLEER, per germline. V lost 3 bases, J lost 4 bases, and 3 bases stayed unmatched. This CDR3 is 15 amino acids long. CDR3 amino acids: CASSHGTSEYNEQFF. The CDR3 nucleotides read TGCGCCAGCAGCCACGGGACTAGCGAATACAATGAGCAGTTCTTC.

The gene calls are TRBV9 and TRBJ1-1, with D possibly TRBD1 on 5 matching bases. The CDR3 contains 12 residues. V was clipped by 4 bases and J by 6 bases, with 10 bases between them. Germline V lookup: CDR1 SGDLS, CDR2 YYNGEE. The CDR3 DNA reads TGTGCCAGCAGCCCAGGGACCTCTGAAGCTTTCTTT. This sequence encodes CASSPGTSEAFF. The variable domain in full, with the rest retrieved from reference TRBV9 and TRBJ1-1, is DSGVTQTPKHLITATGQRVTLRCSPRSGDLSVYWYQQSLDQGLQFLIQYYNGEERAKGNILERFSAQQFPDLHSELNLSSLELGDSALYFCASSPGTSEAFFGQGTRLTVV.

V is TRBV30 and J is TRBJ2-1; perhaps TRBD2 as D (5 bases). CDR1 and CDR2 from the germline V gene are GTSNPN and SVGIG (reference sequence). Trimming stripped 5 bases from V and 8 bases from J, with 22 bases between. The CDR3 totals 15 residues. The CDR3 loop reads CAWSPGVSSYDEQFF. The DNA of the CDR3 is TGTGCCTGGTCCCCCGGGGTCTCTTCTTACGATGAGCAGTTCTTC.

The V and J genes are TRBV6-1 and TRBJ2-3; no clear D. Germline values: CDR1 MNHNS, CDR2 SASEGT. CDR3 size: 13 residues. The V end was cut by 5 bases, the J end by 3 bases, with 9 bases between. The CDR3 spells CASSTDPTDTQYF. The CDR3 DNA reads TGTGCCAGCAGTACCGACCCAACAGATACGCAGTATTTT.

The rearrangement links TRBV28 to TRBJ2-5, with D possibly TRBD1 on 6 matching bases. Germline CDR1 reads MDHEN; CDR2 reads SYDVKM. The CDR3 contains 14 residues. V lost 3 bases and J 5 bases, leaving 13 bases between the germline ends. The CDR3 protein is CASSFPYRGETQYF. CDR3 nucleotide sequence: TGTGCCAGCAGTTTCCCCTATAGGGGGGAGACCCAGTACTTC.

CDR3 protein: CASSFSGRSTDTQYF. The CDR3 nucleotides read TGTGCCAGCAGTTTTAGCGGGAGAAGCACAGATACGCAGTATTTT. The chain joins TRBV6-6 to TRBJ2-3; 9 nucleotides match TRBD2. Trimming took 4 bases from V and 0 from J; bases not matched to a gene: 2. This CDR3 has 15 residues. CDR1 MNHNY and CDR2 SVGAGI come from the germline V gene (reference sequence).

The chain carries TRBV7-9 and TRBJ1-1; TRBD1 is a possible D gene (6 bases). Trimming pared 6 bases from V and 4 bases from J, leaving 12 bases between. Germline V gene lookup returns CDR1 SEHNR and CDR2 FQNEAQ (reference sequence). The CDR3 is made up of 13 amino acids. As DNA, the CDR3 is TGTGCCAGCAGTCTGGGGGCGGGCACTGAAGCTTTCTTT. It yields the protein CASSLGAGTEAFF.

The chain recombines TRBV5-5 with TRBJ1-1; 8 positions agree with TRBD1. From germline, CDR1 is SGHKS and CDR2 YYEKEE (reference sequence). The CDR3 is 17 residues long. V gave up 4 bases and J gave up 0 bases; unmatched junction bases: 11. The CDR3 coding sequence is TGTGCCAGCAGCAAAGCGACAGGGGACTTTCTGAACACTGAAGCTTTCTTT. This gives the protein CASSKATGDFLNTEAFF.

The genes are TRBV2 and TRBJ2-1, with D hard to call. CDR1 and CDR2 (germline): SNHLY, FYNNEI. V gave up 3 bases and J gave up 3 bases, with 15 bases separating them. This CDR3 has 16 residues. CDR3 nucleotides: TGTGCCAGCAGTGATGGGGTTGGGAAAGTCTACAATGAGCAGTTCTTC. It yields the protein CASSDGVGKVYNEQFF.

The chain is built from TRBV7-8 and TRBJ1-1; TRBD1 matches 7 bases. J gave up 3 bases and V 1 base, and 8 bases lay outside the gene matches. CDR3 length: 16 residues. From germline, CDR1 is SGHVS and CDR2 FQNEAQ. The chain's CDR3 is CASSLESGGSYTEAFF. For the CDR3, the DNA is TGTGCCAGCAGCTTAGAGTCAGGGGGATCATACACTGAAGCTTTCTTT.

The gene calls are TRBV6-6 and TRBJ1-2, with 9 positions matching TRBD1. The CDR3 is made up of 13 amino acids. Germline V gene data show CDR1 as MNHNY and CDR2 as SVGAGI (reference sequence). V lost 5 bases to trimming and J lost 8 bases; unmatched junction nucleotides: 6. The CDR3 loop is CASSPGTGYGYTF. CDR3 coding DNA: TGTGCCAGCAGTCCCGGGACAGGGTACGGCTACACCTTC.

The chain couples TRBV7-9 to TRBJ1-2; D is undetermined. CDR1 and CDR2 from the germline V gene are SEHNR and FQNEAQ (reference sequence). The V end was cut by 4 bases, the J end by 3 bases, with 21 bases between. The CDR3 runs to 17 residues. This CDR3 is CASSSAPGPNVDYGYTF. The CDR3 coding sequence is TGTGCCAGCAGCTCAGCTCCGGGTCCCAACGTCGACTATGGCTACACCTTC.

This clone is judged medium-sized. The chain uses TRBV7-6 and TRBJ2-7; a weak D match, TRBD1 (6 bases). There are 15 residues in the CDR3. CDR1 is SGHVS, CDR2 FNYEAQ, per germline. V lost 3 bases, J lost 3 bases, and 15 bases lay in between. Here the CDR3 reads CASSFGAGDRYEQYF. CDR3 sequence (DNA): TGTGCCAGCAGCTTTGGGGCAGGGGATCGCTACGAGCAGTACTTC.